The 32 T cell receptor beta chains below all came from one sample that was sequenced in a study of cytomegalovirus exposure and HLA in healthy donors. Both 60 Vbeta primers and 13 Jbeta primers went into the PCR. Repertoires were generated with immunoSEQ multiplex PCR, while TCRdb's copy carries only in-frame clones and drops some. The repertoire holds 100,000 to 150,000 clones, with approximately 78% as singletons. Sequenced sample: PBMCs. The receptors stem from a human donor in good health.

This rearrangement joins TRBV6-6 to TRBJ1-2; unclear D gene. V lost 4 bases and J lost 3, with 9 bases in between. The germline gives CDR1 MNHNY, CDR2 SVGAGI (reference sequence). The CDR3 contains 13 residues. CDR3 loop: CASSSGTDYGYTF. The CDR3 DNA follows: TGTGCCAGCAGTTCTGGCACCGACTATGGCTACACCTTC.

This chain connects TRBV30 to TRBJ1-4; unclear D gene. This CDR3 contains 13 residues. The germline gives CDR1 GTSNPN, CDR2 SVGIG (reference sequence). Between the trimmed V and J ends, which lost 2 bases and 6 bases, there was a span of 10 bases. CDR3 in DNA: TGTGCCTGGAGTAGGTGGAGTGATGAAAAACTGTTTTTT. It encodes CAWSRWSDEKLFF.

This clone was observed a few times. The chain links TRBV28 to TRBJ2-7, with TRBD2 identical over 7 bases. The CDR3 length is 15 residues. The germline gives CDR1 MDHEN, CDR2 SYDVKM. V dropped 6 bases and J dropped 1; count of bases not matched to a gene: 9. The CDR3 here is CASSRLADPSYEQYF. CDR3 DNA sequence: TGTGCCAGCAGCCGTCTAGCGGACCCGTCCTACGAGCAGTACTTC.

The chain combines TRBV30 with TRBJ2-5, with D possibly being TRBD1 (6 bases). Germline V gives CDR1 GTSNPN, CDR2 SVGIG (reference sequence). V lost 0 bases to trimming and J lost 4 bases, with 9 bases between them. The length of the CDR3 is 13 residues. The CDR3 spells CAWSVDRTETQYF. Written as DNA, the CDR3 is TGTGCCTGGAGTGTCGACAGGACAGAGACCCAGTACTTC.

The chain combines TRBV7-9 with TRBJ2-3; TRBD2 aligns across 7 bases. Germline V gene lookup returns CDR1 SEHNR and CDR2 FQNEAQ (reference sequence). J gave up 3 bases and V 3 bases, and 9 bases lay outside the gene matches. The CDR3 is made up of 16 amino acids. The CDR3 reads CASSFGAGVRTDTQYF. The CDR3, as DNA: TGTGCCAGCAGCTTTGGGGCGGGGGTTCGGACAGATACGCAGTATTTT.

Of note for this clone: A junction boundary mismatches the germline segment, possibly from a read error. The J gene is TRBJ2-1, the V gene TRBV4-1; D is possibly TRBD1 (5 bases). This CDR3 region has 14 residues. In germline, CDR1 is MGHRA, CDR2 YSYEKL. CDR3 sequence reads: CASSRSWGYTEQFF. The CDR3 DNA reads TGCGCCAGCAGCCGATCATGGGGCTACACTGAGCAGTTCTTC.

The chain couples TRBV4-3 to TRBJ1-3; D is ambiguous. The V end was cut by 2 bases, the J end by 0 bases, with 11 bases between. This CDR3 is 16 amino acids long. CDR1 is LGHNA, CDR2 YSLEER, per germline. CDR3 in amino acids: CASSQIADPSGNTIYF. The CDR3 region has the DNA TGCGCCAGCAGCCAAATCGCGGATCCCTCTGGAAACACCATATATTTT.

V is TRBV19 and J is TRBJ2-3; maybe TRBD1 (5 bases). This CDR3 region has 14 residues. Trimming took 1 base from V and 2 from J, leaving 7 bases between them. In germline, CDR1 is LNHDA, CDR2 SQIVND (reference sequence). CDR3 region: CASSIGQFTDTQYF. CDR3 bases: TGTGCCAGTAGTATAGGACAGTTCACAGATACGCAGTATTTT.

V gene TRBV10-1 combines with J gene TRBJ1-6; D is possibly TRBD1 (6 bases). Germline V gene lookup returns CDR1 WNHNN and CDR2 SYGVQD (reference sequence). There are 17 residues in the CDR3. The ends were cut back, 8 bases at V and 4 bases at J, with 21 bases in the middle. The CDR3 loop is CASEPPPTGDYNSPLHF. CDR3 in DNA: TGCGCCAGCGAACCCCCCCCGACAGGTGATTATAATTCACCCCTCCACTTT.

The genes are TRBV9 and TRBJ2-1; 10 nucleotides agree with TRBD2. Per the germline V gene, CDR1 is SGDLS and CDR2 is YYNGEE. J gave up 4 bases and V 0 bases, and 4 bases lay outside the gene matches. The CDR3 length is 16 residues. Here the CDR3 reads CASSVGGTSVYNEQFF. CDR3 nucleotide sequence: TGTGCCAGCAGCGTAGGCGGGACTAGCGTATACAATGAGCAGTTCTTC.

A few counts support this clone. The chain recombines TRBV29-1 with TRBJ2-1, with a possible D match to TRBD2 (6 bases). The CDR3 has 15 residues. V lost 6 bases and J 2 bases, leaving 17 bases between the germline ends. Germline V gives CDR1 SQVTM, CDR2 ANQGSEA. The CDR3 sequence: CSVAGLSSPYNEQFF. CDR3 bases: TGCAGCGTGGCCGGACTAAGCTCCCCCTACAATGAGCAGTTCTTC.

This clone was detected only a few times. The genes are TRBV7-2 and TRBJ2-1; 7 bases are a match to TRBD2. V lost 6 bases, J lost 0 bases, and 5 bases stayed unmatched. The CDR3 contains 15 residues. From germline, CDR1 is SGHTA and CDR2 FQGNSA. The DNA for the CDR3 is TGTGCCAGCAGGAGGCGGGGGAGCTCCTACAATGAGCAGTTCTTC. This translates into CASRRRGSSYNEQFF.

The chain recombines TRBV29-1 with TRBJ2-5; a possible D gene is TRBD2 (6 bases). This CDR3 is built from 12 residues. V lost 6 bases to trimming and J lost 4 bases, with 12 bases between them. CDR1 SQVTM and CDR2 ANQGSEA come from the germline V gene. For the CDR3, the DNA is TGCAGCGTGGCGCGGGGACCAGAGACCCAGTACTTC. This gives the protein CSVARGPETQYF.

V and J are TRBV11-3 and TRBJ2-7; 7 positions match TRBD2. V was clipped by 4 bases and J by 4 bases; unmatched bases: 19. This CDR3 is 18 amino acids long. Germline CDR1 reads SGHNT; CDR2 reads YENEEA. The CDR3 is CASSSQGRLALFRYEQYF. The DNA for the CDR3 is TGTGCCAGCAGCTCCCAGGGTCGACTAGCCCTCTTTCGGTACGAGCAGTACTTC.

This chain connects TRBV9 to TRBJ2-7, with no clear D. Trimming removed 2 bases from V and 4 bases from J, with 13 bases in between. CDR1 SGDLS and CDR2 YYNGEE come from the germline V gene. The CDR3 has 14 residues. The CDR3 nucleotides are TGTGCCAGCAGCGTTCAGGTATCCGGATACGAGCAGTACTTC. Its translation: CASSVQVSGYEQYF. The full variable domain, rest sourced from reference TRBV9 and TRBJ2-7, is DSGVTQTPKHLITATGQRVTLRCSPRSGDLSVYWYQQSLDQGLQFLIQYYNGEERAKGNILERFSAQQFPDLHSELNLSSLELGDSALYFCASSVQVSGYEQYFGPGTRLTVT.

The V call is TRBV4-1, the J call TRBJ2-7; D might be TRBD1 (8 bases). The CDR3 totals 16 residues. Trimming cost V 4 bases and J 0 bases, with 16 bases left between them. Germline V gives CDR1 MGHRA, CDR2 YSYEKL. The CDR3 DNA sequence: TGCGCCAGCAGCCCTACAGGGGGGGTCGGCTCCTACGAGCAGTACTTC. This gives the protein CASSPTGGVGSYEQYF.

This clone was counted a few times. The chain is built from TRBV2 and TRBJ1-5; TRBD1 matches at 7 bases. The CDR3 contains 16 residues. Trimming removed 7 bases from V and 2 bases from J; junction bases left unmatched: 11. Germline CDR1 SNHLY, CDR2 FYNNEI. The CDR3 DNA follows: TGTGCCAGCACCTTGACAGGGAGGAGCGGCAATCAGCCCCAGCATTTT. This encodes CASTLTGRSGNQPQHF.

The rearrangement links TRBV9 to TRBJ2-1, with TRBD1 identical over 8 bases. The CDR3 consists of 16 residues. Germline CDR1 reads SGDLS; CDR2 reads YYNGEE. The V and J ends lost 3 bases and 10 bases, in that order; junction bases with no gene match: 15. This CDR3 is CASSEGVGQGRGEQFF. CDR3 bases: TGTGCCAGCAGCGAGGGGGTAGGACAGGGAAGAGGGGAGCAGTTCTTC.

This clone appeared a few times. CDR3 sequence (DNA): TGTGCCAGCAGTTACTCTGGGCAGGGGGACTATGGCTACACCTTC. As protein: CASSYSGQGDYGYTF. This chain connects TRBV6-5 to TRBJ1-2, with 7 bases fitting TRBD1. The V segment lost 0 bases and the J segment 3 bases; nucleotides outside the gene matches: 4. Looked up from germline, CDR1 is MNHEY and CDR2 is SVGAGI. The CDR3 runs 15 residues.

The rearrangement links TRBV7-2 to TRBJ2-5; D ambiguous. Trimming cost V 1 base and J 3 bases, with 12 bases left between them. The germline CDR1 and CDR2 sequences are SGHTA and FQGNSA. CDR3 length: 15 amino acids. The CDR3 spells CASSLVSSFKETQYF. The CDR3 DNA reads TGTGCCAGCAGCTTAGTAAGCTCTTTCAAAGAGACCCAGTACTTC. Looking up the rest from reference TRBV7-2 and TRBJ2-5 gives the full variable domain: GAGVSQSPSNKVTEKGKDVELRCDPISGHTALYWYRQSLGQGLEFLIYFQGNSAPDKSGLPSDRFSAERTGGSVSTLTIQRTQQEDSAVYLCASSLVSSFKETQYFGPGTRLLVL.

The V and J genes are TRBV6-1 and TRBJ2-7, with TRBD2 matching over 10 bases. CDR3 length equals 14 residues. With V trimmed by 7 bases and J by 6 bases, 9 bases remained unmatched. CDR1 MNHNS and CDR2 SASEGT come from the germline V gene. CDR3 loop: CASIGGLAVFEQYF. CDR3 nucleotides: TGTGCCAGCATAGGTGGACTAGCGGTTTTCGAGCAGTACTTC.

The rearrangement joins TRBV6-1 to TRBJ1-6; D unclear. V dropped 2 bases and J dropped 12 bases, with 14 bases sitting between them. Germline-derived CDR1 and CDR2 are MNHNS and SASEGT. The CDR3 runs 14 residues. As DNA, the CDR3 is TGTGCCAGCAGTGAAAGAGGCCTCCAAGGACCCCTCCACTTT. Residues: CASSERGLQGPLHF.

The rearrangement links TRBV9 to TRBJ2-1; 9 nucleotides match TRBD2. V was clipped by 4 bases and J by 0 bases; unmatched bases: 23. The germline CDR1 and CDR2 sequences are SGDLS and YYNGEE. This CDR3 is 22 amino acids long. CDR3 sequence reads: CASSPSAGSKLAGPSSYNEQFF. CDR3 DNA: TGTGCCAGCAGCCCGTCGGCAGGGTCCAAGCTAGCGGGACCGAGCTCCTACAATGAGCAGTTCTTC. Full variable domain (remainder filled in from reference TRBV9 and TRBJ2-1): DSGVTQTPKHLITATGQRVTLRCSPRSGDLSVYWYQQSLDQGLQFLIQYYNGEERAKGNILERFSAQQFPDLHSELNLSSLELGDSALYFCASSPSAGSKLAGPSSYNEQFFGPGTRLTVL.

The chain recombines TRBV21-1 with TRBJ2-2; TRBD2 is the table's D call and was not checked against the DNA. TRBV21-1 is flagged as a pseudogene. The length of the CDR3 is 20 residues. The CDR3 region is CASSKFEGGGPFANTGELFF. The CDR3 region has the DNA TGTGCCAGCAGCAAATTTGAAGGGGGGGGCCCGTTCGCGAACACCGGGGAGCTGTTTTTT.

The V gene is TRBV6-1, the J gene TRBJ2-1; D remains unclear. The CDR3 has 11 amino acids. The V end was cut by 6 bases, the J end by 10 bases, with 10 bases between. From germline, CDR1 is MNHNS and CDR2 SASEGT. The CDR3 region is CASRTYWEQFF. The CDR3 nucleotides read TGTGCCAGCAGGACTTATTGGGAGCAGTTCTTC.

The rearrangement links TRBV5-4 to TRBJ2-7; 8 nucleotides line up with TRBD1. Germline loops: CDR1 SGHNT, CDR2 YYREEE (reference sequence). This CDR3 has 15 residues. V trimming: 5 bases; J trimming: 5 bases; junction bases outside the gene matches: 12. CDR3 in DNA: TGTGCCAGCAGAACGACGGGACAGGTGAGACACGAGCAGTACTTC. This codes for CASRTTGQVRHEQYF.

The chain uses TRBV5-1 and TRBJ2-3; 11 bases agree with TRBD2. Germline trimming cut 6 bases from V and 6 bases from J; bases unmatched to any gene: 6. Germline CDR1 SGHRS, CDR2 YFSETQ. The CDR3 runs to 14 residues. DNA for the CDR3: TGCGCCAGCACGATAGCGGGAGGGCCGGATACGCAGTATTTT. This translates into CASTIAGGPDTQYF.

The CDR3 loop is CAWSVPDSFSSGNTIYF. In nucleotides, the CDR3 is TGTGCCTGGAGTGTACCGGACAGTTTCAGCTCTGGAAACACCATATATTTT. The rearrangement links TRBV30 to TRBJ1-3; the D gene is possibly TRBD1 (6 bases). This CDR3 is built from 17 residues. Trimming cost V 0 bases and J 0 bases, with 15 bases left between them. The germline V gene has CDR1 GTSNPN and CDR2 SVGIG (reference sequence).

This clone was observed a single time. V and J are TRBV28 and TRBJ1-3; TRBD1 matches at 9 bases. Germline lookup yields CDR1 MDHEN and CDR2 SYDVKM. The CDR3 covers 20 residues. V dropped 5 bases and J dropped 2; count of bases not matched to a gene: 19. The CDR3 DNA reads TGTGCCAGCAGTCCCTCGTTCCGGGACAGGGAAGGTGTCGCTGGAAACACCATATATTTT. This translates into CASSPSFRDREGVAGNTIYF. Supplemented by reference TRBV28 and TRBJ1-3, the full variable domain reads DVKVTQSSRYLVKRTGEKVFLECVQDMDHENMFWYRQDPGLGLRLIYFSYDVKMKEKGDIPEGYSVSREKKERFSLILESASTNQTSMYLCASSPSFRDREGVAGNTIYFGEGSWLTVV.

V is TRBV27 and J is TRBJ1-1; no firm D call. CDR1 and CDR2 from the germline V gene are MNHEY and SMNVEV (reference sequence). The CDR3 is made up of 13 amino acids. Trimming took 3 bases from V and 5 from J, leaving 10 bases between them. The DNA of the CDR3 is TGTGCCAGCAGTTTCCCCGGGGAGACTGAAGCTTTCTTT. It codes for CASSFPGETEAFF.

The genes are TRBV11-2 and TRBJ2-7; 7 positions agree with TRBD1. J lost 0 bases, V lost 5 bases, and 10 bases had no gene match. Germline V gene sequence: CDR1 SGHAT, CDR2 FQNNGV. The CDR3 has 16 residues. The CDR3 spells CASSPIMAGGSYEQYF. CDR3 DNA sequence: TGTGCCAGCAGCCCAATCATGGCAGGGGGCTCCTACGAGCAGTACTTC.

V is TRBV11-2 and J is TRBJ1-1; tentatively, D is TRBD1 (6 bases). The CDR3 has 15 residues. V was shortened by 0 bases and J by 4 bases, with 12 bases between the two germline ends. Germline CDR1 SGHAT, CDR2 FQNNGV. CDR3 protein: CASSLDSGVTTEAFF. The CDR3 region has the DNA TGTGCCAGCAGCTTAGATTCAGGGGTAACCACTGAAGCTTTCTTT.